One TCR beta chain is described in this entry. Its antigen remains undetermined. No much larger clone is present one base from it, and per-base qualities are unavailable. These data belong to a study of blood T cell repertoires in COVID-19 (dated by TCRdb to 2020 to 2021). About the investigation overall: Samples from collaborators originated in the United States, Italy and Spain and spanned both the acute and convalescent phases of COVID-19. Where HLA class I and class II types were available, the types were taken from metadata supplied by the sample provider, not from assay-based typing. The prospective study material was composed of cDNA or gDNA derived from T cells, B-cell-depleted T cells, or PBMCs. The repertoires were released in a freely available public database meant as a resource for research on the immune response to SARS-CoV-2. Samples came from the ongoing ImmuneRACE study (first 160 participants) plus 1,254 subjects from 6 global collaborators. Nearly every sample came with metadata listing a de-identified subject ID, COVID-19 status, age in years and sex. The dataset comprised deeply sampled blood TCRbeta repertoires from subjects exposed to, actively infected with, or recovered from COVID-19. The paper's findings and limits, for the study overall: How much clinical and demographic metadata was included differed by source and by participant, and the metadata was provided uncurated.

Each collaborating institution followed its own protocols to collect whole blood in K2EDTA tubes. For TCRbeta analysis, collaborators shipped samples as frozen whole blood, isolated PBMCs, or DNA extracted from either of those sample types. The immunoSEQ Assay, a bias-controlled multiplex PCR, was used to amplify TCRbeta CDR3 regions from genomic DNA. The authors processed their data as follows. Nucleated cell counts per sample were estimated from amplification of reference gene primers within the assay. To quantify the absolute abundance of each unique TCRbeta CDR3 rearrangement, sequence reads were collapsed and filtered. Productive Simpson clonality was computed per sample as the square root of Simpson's diversity index over productive rearrangements. TCRdb carries this immuneACCESS record with in-frame sequences only. Its versions omit some clonotypes, under half of them owing to an unresolved V gene in the studies checked, with the rest unexplained. That table gives V, J and clone size, and the DNA gave D and trimming. A total of approximately 150,000 clones appear in this sample, about nine tenths of them only once. The top ten hold about 1.4% of the sample.

The germline V gene encodes CDR1 SGDLS and CDR2 YYNGEE. V was cut back by 1 base and J by 0 bases, leaving a gap of 10 bases between them. From the cysteine up to the phenylalanine, the CDR3 has a length of 15 residues. Left in the record is the CDR3 DNA by itself, 45 bases read in frame from the first base. The sample comprised peripheral blood. The sequence was obtained from a woman aged 45-60 years with acute or convalescent COVID-19. The rearrangement combines TRBV9 with TRBJ1-1; the D gene is unclear. This receptor has the CDR3 CASSVNSGMNTEAFF. The DNA reads TGTGCCAGCAGCGTAAATTCGGGGATGAACACTGAAGCTTTCTTT.